This T cell receptor (beta chain) was identified during a study of Ad26.COV2.S vaccination and SARS-CoV-2 variants. Here immunoSEQ multiplex PCR was the method, and the copy in TCRdb shows in-frame clones only, minus some. The sample has some 460,000 clones; around 89% are singletons. Treatment of the sample: about 20 received Ad26.COV2.S at low or high dose, single or two shots; about 5 received placebo; per-sample allocation not given. Day 63 after the first injection of vaccine or placebo was the sampling time. Germline CDR1 is MNHEY and CDR2 is SVGAGI. The CDR3 extends over 14 amino acids. J gave up 8 bases and V 1 base, and 3 bases lay outside the gene matches.

The clonotype comes from a person between 18 and 65 years old who received the Ad26.COV2.S COVID-19 vaccine or a placebo. Sample: peripheral blood, taken in a trial of Ad26.COV2.S vaccine versus placebo. The rearrangement uses TRBV6-5 and TRBJ1-4; 8 bases are shared with TRBD1. CDR3: CASSYLQGGEKLFF. The CDR3 nucleotides are TGTGCCAGCAGTTACTTACAGGGGGGAGAAAAACTGTTTTTT.